The rows below give T cell receptor beta chains drawn from one sample of a study of graft-versus-host responses after intestinal transplantation. Profiling relied on immunoSEQ multiplex PCR, and the TCRdb table lists in-frame clones only, not all of them. The data hold about 19,000 clones, with around 86% observed a single time. The sample here was bone marrow, taken around 130 days after transplant. The receptors originated from a human patient who received an intestinal transplant, so some T cells may come from the graft donor. The CDR3 runs from the conserved cysteine through the conserved F or W. The order of the fields is J gene, V gene, CDR3 protein.

J gene: TRBJ2-7; V gene: TRBV4-2; CDR3 protein: CASSQVRLAGVFEQYF
J gene: TRBJ1-3; V gene: TRBV5-1; CDR3 protein: CASTPDRGNTIYF
J gene: TRBJ2-3; V gene: TRBV9; CDR3 protein: CASSVEGGAIDTQYF
J gene: TRBJ1-1; V gene: TRBV11-1; CDR3 protein: CASSLGAEARIMNTEAFF
J gene: TRBJ2-5; V gene: TRBV5-1; CDR3 protein: CASSFRGTQETQYF
J gene: TRBJ2-7; V gene: TRBV7-9; CDR3 protein: CASSLAGGPDEQYF
J gene: TRBJ2-7; V gene: TRBV10-3; CDR3 protein: CAIAASSYEQYF
J gene: TRBJ2-5; V gene: TRBV15; CDR3 protein: CATSRPGQQQETQYF
J gene: TRBJ2-1; V gene: TRBV19; CDR3 protein: CASSISSYNEQFF
J gene: TRBJ2-1; V gene: TRBV7-3; CDR3 protein: CASSSGLAGGLYNEQFF
J gene: TRBJ2-1; V gene: TRBV19; CDR3 protein: CATYEGSKQFF
J gene: TRBJ1-2; V gene: TRBV4-2; CDR3 protein: CASSQVGTGGLGYGYTF
J gene: TRBJ2-1; V gene: TRBV6-5; CDR3 protein: CASSYGTPGTEQFF
J gene: TRBJ2-7; V gene: TRBV6-6; CDR3 protein: CASSYLHPRSYEQYF
J gene: TRBJ1-5; V gene: TRBV19; CDR3 protein: CASNIRDRGQNQPQHF
J gene: TRBJ2-3; V gene: TRBV19; CDR3 protein: CASNEGLGDTQYF
J gene: TRBJ1-2; V gene: TRBV10-3; CDR3 protein: CAISEPVNGYTF
J gene: TRBJ2-7; V gene: TRBV5-1; CDR3 protein: CASSLDLSYEQYF
J gene: TRBJ1-1; V gene: TRBV5-1; CDR3 protein: CASSLGGHAFF
J gene: TRBJ1-1; V gene: TRBV27; CDR3 protein: CASSLTGTGTEAFF
J gene: TRBJ2-7; V gene: TRBV5-4; CDR3 protein: CASSFATGSYEQYF
J gene: TRBJ1-1; V gene: TRBV11-2; CDR3 protein: CASSPTLRAFF
J gene: TRBJ2-7; V gene: TRBV10-3; CDR3 protein: CAISDSTSLIYEQYF
J gene: TRBJ1-2; V gene: TRBV6-5; CDR3 protein: CASSYRDNYGYTF
J gene: TRBJ2-3; V gene: TRBV5-4; CDR3 protein: CASSSGQGHTDTQYF
J gene: TRBJ2-1; V gene: TRBV10-3; CDR3 protein: CAISGTSGRNYNEQFF
J gene: TRBJ1-1; V gene: TRBV19; CDR3 protein: CATLKGGGTEAFF
J gene: TRBJ2-1; V gene: TRBV9; CDR3 protein: CASSASGTGGNEQFF
J gene: TRBJ2-7; V gene: TRBV19; CDR3 protein: CASSIWYQDYEQYF
J gene: TRBJ2-7; V gene: TRBV28; CDR3 protein: CASSALRFRRRSSYEQYF
J gene: TRBJ1-1; V gene: TRBV9; CDR3 protein: CASSVVDGDRMNTEAFF
J gene: TRBJ1-1; V gene: TRBV11-3; CDR3 protein: CASSLDHLDSEAFF
J gene: TRBJ2-7; V gene: TRBV2; CDR3 protein: CASSEEGDRGDEQYF
J gene: TRBJ1-2; V gene: TRBV6-5; CDR3 protein: CASSYSSGVSYYGYTF
J gene: TRBJ2-1; V gene: TRBV6-1; CDR3 protein: CASSDGLTPGNEQFF
J gene: TRBJ2-7; V gene: TRBV7-7; CDR3 protein: CASSFTGTSDYEQYF
J gene: TRBJ2-3; V gene: TRBV7-9; CDR3 protein: CASSYPQASGDTDTQYF
J gene: TRBJ2-3; V gene: TRBV10-3; CDR3 protein: CAISELGGQRVTDTQYF
J gene: TRBJ1-4; V gene: TRBV9; CDR3 protein: CASSVEGQGNGKLFF
J gene: TRBJ2-7; V gene: TRBV14; CDR3 protein: CASSQEGRGLYEQYF
J gene: TRBJ1-6; V gene: TRBV4-1; CDR3 protein: CASSQQVLGSSPLHF
J gene: TRBJ1-5; V gene: TRBV28; CDR3 protein: CASSHLRYSNQPQHF
J gene: TRBJ2-7; V gene: TRBV28; CDR3 protein: CASNSGDRRGGEQYF
J gene: TRBJ2-2; V gene: TRBV21-1; CDR3 protein: CASSTGDTGELFF
J gene: TRBJ2-2; V gene: TRBV6-5; CDR3 protein: CASSYGERSGELFF
J gene: TRBJ2-7; V gene: TRBV6-1; CDR3 protein: CASSEFLLAAYEQYF
J gene: TRBJ2-7; V gene: TRBV4-1; CDR3 protein: CASSQDRWRFSYEQYF
J gene: TRBJ2-7; V gene: TRBV28; CDR3 protein: CASLESGGDEQYF
J gene: TRBJ2-7; V gene: TRBV6-5; CDR3 protein: CASSEPGSSYEQYF
J gene: TRBJ1-4; V gene: TRBV21-1; CDR3 protein: CASSKGKGAKATNEKLFF